One and the same sample provided the 8 T cell receptor beta chains below, sequenced in a study of cytomegalovirus exposure and HLA in healthy donors. Primers included in the PCR were 60 Vbeta and 13 Jbeta primers. The repertoire was sequenced with immunoSEQ multiplex PCR; TCRdb's copy has only in-frame clones and lacks some. The sample shows about 150,000 clones, 73% of them seen only once. The sample was PBMCs. The receptors shown here come from a woman aged 18-29 years in good health and CMV-seronegative.

The J gene is TRBJ2-1, the V gene TRBV5-1, with TRBD2 identical over 9 bases. Per the germline V gene, CDR1 is SGHRS and CDR2 is YFSETQ. Trimming took 5 bases from V and 9 from J; bases not matched to a gene: 6. There are 13 residues in the CDR3. The CDR3 coding sequence is TGCGCCAGCAGAGCTAGCGGGGTTGCTGAGCAGTTCTTC. This codes for CASRASGVAEQFF.

This chain links TRBV5-1 with TRBJ1-1, with D possibly TRBD1 on 6 matching bases. The V gene lost 3 bases and the J gene lost 5 bases, with 20 bases spanning the gap. The germline CDR1 and CDR2 sequences are SGHRS and YFSETQ. The CDR3 consists of 16 residues. The CDR3 DNA reads TGCGCCAGCAGCTCGCCCCCGGGACACACTACTACTGAAGCTTTCTTT. Protein: CASSSPPGHTTTEAFF.

The rearrangement links TRBV11-2 to TRBJ2-3, with 8 bases fitting TRBD2. Germline-derived CDR1 and CDR2 are SGHAT and FQNNGV. The CDR3 has 16 residues. Germline trimming cut 5 bases from V and 0 bases from J; bases unmatched to any gene: 7. The CDR3 sequence is CASSPPTGGSTDTQYF. CDR3 sequence (DNA): TGTGCCAGCAGCCCCCCCACGGGAGGGAGCACAGATACGCAGTATTTT.

The rearrangement uses TRBV7-2 and TRBJ2-1; TRBD2 might be the D (5 bases). V lost 1 base and J 5 bases, leaving 12 bases between the germline ends. CDR1 is SGHTA and CDR2 is FQGNSA in the germline V gene. The CDR3 runs 15 residues. The CDR3 spells CASSLGPGLDNEQFF. DNA of the CDR3: TGTGCCAGCAGCTTAGGACCTGGACTGGACAATGAGCAGTTCTTC.

The chain has TRBV29-1 and TRBJ2-1, with D possibly being TRBD1 (5 bases). This CDR3 has 14 amino acids. With 4 bases removed from V and 2 bases from J, the gap between germline ends came to 12 bases. Germline CDR1 SQVTM, CDR2 ANQGSEA. CDR3 sequence (DNA): TGCAGCGTTGTGCAGGGTCAGGCCTACAATGAGCAGTTCTTC. Encoded protein: CSVVQGQAYNEQFF.

V is TRBV7-8 and J is TRBJ1-5; D is unclear. CDR3 length: 14 amino acids. From germline, CDR1 is SGHVS and CDR2 FQNEAQ. V lost 5 bases and J lost 0, with 8 bases in between. CDR3 sequence (DNA): TGTGCCAGCAGCCCATACAGTAGCAATCAGCCCCAGCATTTT. Translating it yields CASSPYSSNQPQHF.

This clone was seen more than once but under ten times. This rearrangement joins TRBV5-1 to TRBJ1-1, with D uncertain. Germline V gives CDR1 SGHRS, CDR2 YFSETQ. The V end was cut by 0 bases, the J end by 0 bases, with 9 bases between. The CDR3 extends over 15 amino acids. The DNA of the CDR3 is TGCGCCAGCAGCTTGGAGGCGGGGTTGAACACTGAAGCTTTCTTT. It translates to CASSLEAGLNTEAFF.

This clone has a handful of counts. The chain combines TRBV4-1 with TRBJ1-5; D remains ambiguous. CDR1 MGHRA and CDR2 YSYEKL come from the germline V gene. The CDR3 has 15 amino acids. V dropped 1 base and J dropped 3 bases, with 10 bases sitting between them. Written as DNA, the CDR3 is TGCGCCAGCAGCCAAGTTCAGGAACCCAATCAGCCCCAGCATTTT. Protein sequence: CASSQVQEPNQPQHF.